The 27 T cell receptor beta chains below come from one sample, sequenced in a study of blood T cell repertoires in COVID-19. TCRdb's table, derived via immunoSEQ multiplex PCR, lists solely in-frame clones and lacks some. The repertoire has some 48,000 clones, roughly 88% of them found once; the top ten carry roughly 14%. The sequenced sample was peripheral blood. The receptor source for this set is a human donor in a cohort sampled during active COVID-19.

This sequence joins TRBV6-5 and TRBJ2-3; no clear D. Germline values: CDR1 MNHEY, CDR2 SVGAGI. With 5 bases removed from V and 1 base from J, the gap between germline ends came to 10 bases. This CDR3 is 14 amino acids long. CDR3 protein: CASSPREGTDTQYF. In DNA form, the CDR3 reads TGTGCCAGCAGTCCACGCGAAGGCACAGATACGCAGTATTTT.

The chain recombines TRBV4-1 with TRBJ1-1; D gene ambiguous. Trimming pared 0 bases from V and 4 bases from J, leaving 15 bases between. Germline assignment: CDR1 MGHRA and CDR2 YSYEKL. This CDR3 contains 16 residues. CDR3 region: CASSQEWVSGFTEAFF. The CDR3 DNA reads TGCGCCAGCAGCCAAGAGTGGGTCAGCGGGTTCACTGAAGCTTTCTTT.

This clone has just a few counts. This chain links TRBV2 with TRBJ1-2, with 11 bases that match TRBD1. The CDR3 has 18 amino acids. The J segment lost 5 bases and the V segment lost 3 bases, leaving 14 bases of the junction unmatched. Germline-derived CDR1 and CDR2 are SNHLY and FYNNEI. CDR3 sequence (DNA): TGTGCCAGCAGTGACCCCGTCGGACAGGGGGCAGACCTGTATGGCTACACCTTC. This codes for CASSDPVGQGADLYGYTF.

CDR3 region: CASSLFRVNTEAFF. CDR3 bases: TGTGCCAGCAGCTTGTTCAGGGTAAACACTGAAGCTTTCTTT. The chain combines TRBV5-4 with TRBJ1-1; perhaps TRBD1 as D (5 bases). The CDR3 runs to 14 residues. V was trimmed by 1 base and J by 2 bases, leaving 9 bases between them. The germline gives CDR1 SGHNT, CDR2 YYREEE (reference sequence).

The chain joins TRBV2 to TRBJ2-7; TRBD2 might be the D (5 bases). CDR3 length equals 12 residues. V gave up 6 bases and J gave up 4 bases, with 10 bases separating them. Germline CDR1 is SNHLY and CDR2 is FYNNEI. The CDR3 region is CASRAEGYEQYF. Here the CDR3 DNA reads TGTGCCAGCAGGGCAGAGGGTTACGAGCAGTACTTC.

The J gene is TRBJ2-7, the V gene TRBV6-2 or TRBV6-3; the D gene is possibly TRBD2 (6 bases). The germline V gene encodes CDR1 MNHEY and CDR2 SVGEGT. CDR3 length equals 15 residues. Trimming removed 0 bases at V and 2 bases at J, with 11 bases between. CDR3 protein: CASSYSAGKTYEQYF. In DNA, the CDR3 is TGTGCCAGCAGTTACTCGGCGGGGAAAACCTACGAGCAGTACTTC.

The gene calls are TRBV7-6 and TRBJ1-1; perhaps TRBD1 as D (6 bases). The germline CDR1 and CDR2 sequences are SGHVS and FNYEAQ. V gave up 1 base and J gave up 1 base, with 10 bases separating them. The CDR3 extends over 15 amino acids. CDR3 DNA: TGTGCCAGCAGCTTAGTCCTGGGGGCGAACACTGAAGCTTTCTTT. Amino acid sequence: CASSLVLGANTEAFF.

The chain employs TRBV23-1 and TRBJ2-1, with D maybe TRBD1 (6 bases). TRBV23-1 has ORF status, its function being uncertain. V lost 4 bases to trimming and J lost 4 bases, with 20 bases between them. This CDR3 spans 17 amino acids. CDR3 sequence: CASSPLWTVPEYNEQFF. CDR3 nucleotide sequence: TGCGCCAGCAGTCCCCTCTGGACAGTCCCGGAATACAATGAGCAGTTCTTC.

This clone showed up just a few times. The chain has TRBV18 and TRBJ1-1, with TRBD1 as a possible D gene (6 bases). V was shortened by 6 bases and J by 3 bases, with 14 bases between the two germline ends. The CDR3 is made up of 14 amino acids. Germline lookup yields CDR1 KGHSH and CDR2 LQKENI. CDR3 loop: CASSQGSEDTEAFF. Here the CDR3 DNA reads TGTGCCAGCTCCCAGGGGTCCGAAGACACTGAAGCTTTCTTT.

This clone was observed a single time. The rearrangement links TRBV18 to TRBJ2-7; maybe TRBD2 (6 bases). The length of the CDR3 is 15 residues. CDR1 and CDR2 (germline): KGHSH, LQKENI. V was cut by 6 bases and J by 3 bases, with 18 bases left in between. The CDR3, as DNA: TGTGCCAGCTCTCGGGCCCGGGGAGGAGGCTACGAGCAGTACTTC. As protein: CASSRARGGGYEQYF.

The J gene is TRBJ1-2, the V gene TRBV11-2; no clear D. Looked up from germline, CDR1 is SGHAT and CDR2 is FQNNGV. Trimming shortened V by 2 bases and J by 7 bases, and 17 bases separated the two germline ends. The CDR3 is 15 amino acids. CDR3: CASSLREGGFGGYTF. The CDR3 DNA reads TGTGCCAGCAGCTTACGGGAGGGAGGCTTCGGTGGCTACACCTTC.

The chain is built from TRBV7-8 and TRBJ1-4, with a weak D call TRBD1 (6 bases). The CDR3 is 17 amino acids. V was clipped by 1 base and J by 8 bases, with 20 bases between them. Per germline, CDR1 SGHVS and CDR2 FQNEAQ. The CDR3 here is CASSLGVKGQGNEKLFF. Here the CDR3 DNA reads TGTGCCAGCAGCTTAGGAGTAAAGGGGCAGGGGAACGAAAAACTGTTTTTT.

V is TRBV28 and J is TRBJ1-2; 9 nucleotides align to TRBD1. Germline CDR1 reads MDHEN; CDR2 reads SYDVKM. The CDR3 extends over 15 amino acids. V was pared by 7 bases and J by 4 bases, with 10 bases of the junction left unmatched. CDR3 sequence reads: CASTLPPGQGYGYTF. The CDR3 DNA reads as TGTGCCAGCACCTTACCCCCGGGACAGGGCTATGGCTACACCTTC.

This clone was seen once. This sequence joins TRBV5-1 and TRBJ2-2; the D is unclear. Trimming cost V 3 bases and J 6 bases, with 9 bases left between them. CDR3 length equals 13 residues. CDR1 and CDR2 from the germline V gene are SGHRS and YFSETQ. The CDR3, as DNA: TGCGCCAGCAGCTCCGGGTTCTCCGGGGAGCTGTTTTTT. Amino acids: CASSSGFSGELFF.

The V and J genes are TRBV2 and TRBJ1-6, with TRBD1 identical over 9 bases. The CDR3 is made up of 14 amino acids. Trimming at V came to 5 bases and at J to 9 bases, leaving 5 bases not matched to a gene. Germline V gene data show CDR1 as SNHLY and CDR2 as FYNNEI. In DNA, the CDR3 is TGTGCCAGCAGTCCGGGACAGGGTGGTTCACCCCTCCACTTT. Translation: CASSPGQGGSPLHF. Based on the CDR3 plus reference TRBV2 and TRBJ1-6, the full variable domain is EPEVTQTPSHQVTQMGQEVILRCVPISNHLYFYWYRQILGQKVEFLVSFYNNEISEKSEIFDDQFSVERPDGSNFTLKIRSTKLEDSAMYFCASSPGQGGSPLHFGNGTRLTVT.

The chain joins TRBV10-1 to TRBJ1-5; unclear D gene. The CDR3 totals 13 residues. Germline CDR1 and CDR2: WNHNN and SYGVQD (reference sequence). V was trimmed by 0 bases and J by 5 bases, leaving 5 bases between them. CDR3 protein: CASSESQDQPQHF. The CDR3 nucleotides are TGCGCCAGCAGTGAGTCCCAGGATCAGCCCCAGCATTTT.

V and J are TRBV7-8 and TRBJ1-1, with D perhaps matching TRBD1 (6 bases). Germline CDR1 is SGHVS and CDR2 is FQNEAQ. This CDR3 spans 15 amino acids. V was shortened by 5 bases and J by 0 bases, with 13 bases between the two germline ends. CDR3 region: CASSMLRGVNTEAFF. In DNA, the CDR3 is TGTGCCAGCAGCATGCTCAGGGGAGTGAACACTGAAGCTTTCTTT. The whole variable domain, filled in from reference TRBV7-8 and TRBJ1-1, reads GAGVSQSPRYKVAKRGQDVALRCDPISGHVSLFWYQQALGQGPEFLTYFQNEAQLDKSGLPSDRFFAERPEGSVSTLKIQRTQQEDSAVYLCASSMLRGVNTEAFFGQGTRLTVV.

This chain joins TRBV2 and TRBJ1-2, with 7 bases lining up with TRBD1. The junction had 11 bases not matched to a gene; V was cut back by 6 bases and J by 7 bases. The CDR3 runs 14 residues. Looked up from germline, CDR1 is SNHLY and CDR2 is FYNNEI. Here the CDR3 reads CASSGIRDSSGYTF. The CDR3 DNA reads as TGTGCCAGCAGCGGAATCCGGGACAGCTCTGGCTACACCTTC.

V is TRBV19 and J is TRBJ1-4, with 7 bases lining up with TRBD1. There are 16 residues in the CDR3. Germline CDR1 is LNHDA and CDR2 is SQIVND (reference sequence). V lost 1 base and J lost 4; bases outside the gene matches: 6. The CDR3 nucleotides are TGTGCCAGTAGTATAGGGGGACAGCCCGTTAATGAAAAACTGTTTTTT. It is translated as CASSIGGQPVNEKLFF.

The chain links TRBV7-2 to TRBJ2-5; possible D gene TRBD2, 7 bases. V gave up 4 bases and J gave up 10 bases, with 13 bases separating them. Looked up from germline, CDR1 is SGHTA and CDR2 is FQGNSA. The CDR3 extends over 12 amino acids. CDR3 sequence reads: CASSYLRGLQYF. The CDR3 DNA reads TGTGCCAGCAGCTACCTGCGGGGGCTCCAGTACTTC.

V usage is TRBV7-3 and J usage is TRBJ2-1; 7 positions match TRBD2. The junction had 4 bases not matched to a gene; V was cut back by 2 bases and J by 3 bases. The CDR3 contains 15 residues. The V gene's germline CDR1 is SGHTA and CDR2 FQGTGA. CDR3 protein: CASSLGGDYYNEQFF. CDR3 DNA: TGTGCCAGCAGCTTAGGGGGGGATTACTACAATGAGCAGTTCTTC.

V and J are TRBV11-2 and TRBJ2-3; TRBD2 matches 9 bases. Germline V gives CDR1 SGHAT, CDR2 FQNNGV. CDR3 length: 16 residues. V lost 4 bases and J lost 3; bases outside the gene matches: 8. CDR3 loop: CASSSIAGAKTDTQYF. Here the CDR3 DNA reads TGTGCCAGCAGCTCCATAGCGGGGGCCAAAACAGATACGCAGTATTTT.

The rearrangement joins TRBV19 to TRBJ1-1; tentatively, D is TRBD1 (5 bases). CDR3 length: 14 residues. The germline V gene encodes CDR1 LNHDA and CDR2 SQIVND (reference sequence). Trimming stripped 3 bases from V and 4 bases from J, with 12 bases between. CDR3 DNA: TGTGCCAGTAGTATCGGGGGTCGTGGCACTGAAGCTTTCTTT. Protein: CASSIGGRGTEAFF.

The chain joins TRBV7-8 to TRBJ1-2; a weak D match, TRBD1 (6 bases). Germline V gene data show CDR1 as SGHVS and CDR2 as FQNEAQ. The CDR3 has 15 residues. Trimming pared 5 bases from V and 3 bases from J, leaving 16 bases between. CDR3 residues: CASSPTPDSYYGYTF. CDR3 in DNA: TGTGCCAGCAGCCCAACTCCGGACAGTTACTATGGCTACACCTTC.

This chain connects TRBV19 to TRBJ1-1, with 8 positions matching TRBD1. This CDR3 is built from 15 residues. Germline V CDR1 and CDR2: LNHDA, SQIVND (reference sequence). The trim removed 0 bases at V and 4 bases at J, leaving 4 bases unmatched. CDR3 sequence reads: CASSIEAQGGTEAFF. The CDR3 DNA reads TGTGCCAGTAGTATAGAAGCACAGGGGGGCACTGAAGCTTTCTTT.

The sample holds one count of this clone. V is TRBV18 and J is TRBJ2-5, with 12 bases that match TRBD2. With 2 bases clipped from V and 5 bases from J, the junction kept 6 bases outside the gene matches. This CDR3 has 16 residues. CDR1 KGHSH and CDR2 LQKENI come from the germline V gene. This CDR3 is CASSPVLAGGLETQYF. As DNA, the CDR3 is TGTGCCAGCTCACCAGTTCTAGCGGGGGGGCTGGAGACCCAGTACTTC.

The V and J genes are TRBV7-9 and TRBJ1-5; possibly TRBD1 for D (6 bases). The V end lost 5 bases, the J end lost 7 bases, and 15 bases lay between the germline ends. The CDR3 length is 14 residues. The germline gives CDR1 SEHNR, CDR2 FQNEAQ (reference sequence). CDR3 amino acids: CASSRGQQNQPQHF. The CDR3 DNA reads TGTGCCAGCAGCCGGGGACAACAAAACCAGCCCCAGCATTTT.